Listed below are T cell receptor beta chains from one sample, sequenced in a study of blood T cell repertoires in COVID-19. Only in-frame clones appear in the TCRdb table, and some are missing; sequencing was by immunoSEQ multiplex PCR. The sample carries 400,000 to 550,000 clones, approximately 90% recorded once. Sequenced material: peripheral blood. The receptor set was obtained from a woman in her twenties or thirties with acute or convalescent COVID-19. The CDR3 runs from the conserved cysteine through the conserved F or W. The order of the fields is V gene, D gene, J gene, clone size, CDR3 protein, CDR3 DNA. The D gene is left open where the match is weak. Rows give clone size only sometimes, using once, few, many, or a class for an expanded clone.

v_gene: TRBV2
d_gene: TRBD1
j_gene: TRBJ2-2
abundance: NA
CDR3aa: CASSDDRGPNTGELFF
CDR3nt: TGTGCCAGCAGTGACGACAGGGGGCCGAACACCGGGGAGCTGTTTTTT

v_gene: TRBV18
d_gene: NA
j_gene: TRBJ2-1
abundance: NA
CDR3aa: CASSPLRDLNEQFF
CDR3nt: TGTGCCAGCTCACCGTTGCGGGACCTCAATGAGCAGTTCTTC

v_gene: TRBV5-1
d_gene: TRBD2
j_gene: TRBJ2-7
abundance: NA
CDR3aa: CASSLSGGGYEQYF
CDR3nt: TGCGCCAGCAGCTTGAGCGGGGGGGGCTACGAGCAGTACTTC

v_gene: TRBV5-1
d_gene: TRBD2
j_gene: TRBJ2-2
abundance: NA
CDR3aa: CASSPLAGDNTGELFF
CDR3nt: TGCGCCAGCAGCCCTCTAGCGGGGGATAACACCGGGGAGCTGTTTTTT

v_gene: TRBV7-9
d_gene: TRBD2
j_gene: TRBJ2-3
abundance: NA
CDR3aa: CASSLLTSEDTQYF
CDR3nt: TGTGCCAGCAGCCTACTCACTAGCGAAGATACGCAGTATTTT

v_gene: TRBV6-2/TRBV6-3
d_gene: TRBD2
j_gene: TRBJ2-1
abundance: few
CDR3aa: CASSHRLARSYNEQFF
CDR3nt: TGTGCCAGCAGTCATAGACTAGCTAGATCCTACAATGAGCAGTTCTTC

v_gene: TRBV25-1
d_gene: NA
j_gene: TRBJ1-1
abundance: NA
CDR3aa: CASSAQGKNTEAFF
CDR3nt: TGTGCCAGCAGTGCTCAGGGAAAGAACACTGAAGCTTTCTTT

v_gene: TRBV6-6
d_gene: NA
j_gene: TRBJ2-1
abundance: NA
CDR3aa: CASSFGGYNEQFF
CDR3nt: TGTGCCAGCAGTTTCGGGGGATACAATGAGCAGTTCTTC

v_gene: TRBV28
d_gene: TRBD1
j_gene: TRBJ2-7
abundance: NA
CDR3aa: CASSPGTGVFEQYF
CDR3nt: TGTGCCAGCAGCCCCGGGACAGGGGTGTTCGAGCAGTACTTC

v_gene: TRBV10-2
d_gene: NA
j_gene: TRBJ1-1
abundance: NA
CDR3aa: CASRAPTAWAEAFF
CDR3nt: TGCGCCAGCAGGGCCCCGACAGCTTGGGCTGAAGCTTTCTTT

v_gene: TRBV5-4
d_gene: TRBD1
j_gene: TRBJ2-3
abundance: once
CDR3aa: CASSSFQGADFIGTDTQYF
CDR3nt: TGTGCCAGCAGCAGTTTTCAGGGGGCGGACTTTATAGGCACAGATACGCAGTATTTT

v_gene: TRBV7-8
d_gene: TRBD1
j_gene: TRBJ1-2
abundance: NA
CDR3aa: CASSSSQGGLSGYTF
CDR3nt: TGTGCCAGCAGCTCATCCCAGGGGGGCTTAAGTGGCTACACCTTC

v_gene: TRBV5-1
d_gene: NA
j_gene: TRBJ1-2
abundance: NA
CDR3aa: CASRPAYRGDYGYTF
CDR3nt: TGCGCCAGCAGGCCCGCGTACCGGGGGGACTATGGCTACACCTTC

v_gene: TRBV5-4
d_gene: NA
j_gene: TRBJ2-1
abundance: NA
CDR3aa: CASTTGYRGVSAEQFF
CDR3nt: TGTGCCAGCACTACTGGCTACCGCGGTGTGTCGGCTGAGCAGTTCTTC

v_gene: TRBV5-6
d_gene: TRBD1
j_gene: TRBJ1-2
abundance: NA
CDR3aa: CASSLTGTYGYTF
CDR3nt: TGTGCCAGCAGCCTGACAGGGACCTATGGCTACACCTTC

v_gene: TRBV7-9
d_gene: TRBD2
j_gene: TRBJ2-1
abundance: NA
CDR3aa: CASSLGAPPTSGGDNEQFF
CDR3nt: TGTGCCAGCAGCTTAGGCGCCCCGCCCACTAGCGGGGGGGACAATGAGCAGTTCTTC

v_gene: TRBV28
d_gene: TRBD1
j_gene: TRBJ2-7
abundance: NA
CDR3aa: CASSPTGTGSYEQYF
CDR3nt: TGTGCCAGCAGCCCCACCGGGACAGGGAGCTACGAGCAGTACTTC

v_gene: TRBV5-1
d_gene: NA
j_gene: TRBJ1-5
abundance: NA
CDR3aa: CASSLEAGNSNQPQHF
CDR3nt: TGCGCCAGCAGCTTGGAGGCAGGCAATAGCAATCAGCCCCAGCATTTT

v_gene: TRBV4-1
d_gene: TRBD1
j_gene: TRBJ2-7
abundance: NA
CDR3aa: CASSQTTGGQYEQYF
CDR3nt: TGCGCCAGCAGCCAAACGACAGGGGGACAGTACGAGCAGTACTTC

v_gene: TRBV18
d_gene: NA
j_gene: TRBJ2-7
abundance: NA
CDR3aa: CASSPRPENSYEQYF
CDR3nt: TGTGCCAGCTCACCACGCCCCGAGAATTCCTACGAGCAGTACTTC

v_gene: TRBV5-4
d_gene: NA
j_gene: TRBJ1-1
abundance: NA
CDR3aa: CASSSLGLNTEAFF
CDR3nt: TGTGCCAGCAGCTCCCTCGGACTCAACACTGAAGCTTTCTTT

v_gene: TRBV2
d_gene: NA
j_gene: TRBJ1-6
abundance: once
CDR3aa: CASRGQGLGVSPLHF
CDR3nt: TGTGCCAGCAGGGGCCAGGGGCTGGGGGTTTCACCCCTCCACTTT

v_gene: TRBV6-1
d_gene: NA
j_gene: TRBJ1-2
abundance: NA
CDR3aa: CASSDAGGANYGYTF
CDR3nt: TGTGCCAGCAGTGACGCGGGCGGGGCTAACTATGGCTACACCTTC

v_gene: TRBV6-5
d_gene: NA
j_gene: TRBJ2-7
abundance: NA
CDR3aa: CASSYSGSSRTYEQYF
CDR3nt: TGTGCCAGCAGTTACTCGGGGAGCTCTAGAACTTACGAGCAGTACTTC

v_gene: TRBV6-2/TRBV6-3
d_gene: TRBD2
j_gene: TRBJ2-5
abundance: NA
CDR3aa: CASSTDLAGDGETQYF
CDR3nt: TGTGCCAGCAGTACGGATCTAGCGGGGGATGGGGAGACCCAGTACTTC

v_gene: TRBV3-1/TRBV3-2
d_gene: NA
j_gene: TRBJ2-7
abundance: NA
CDR3aa: CASSQDRTVGETEQYF
CDR3nt: TGTGCCAGCAGCCAAGACAGGACAGTAGGGGAAACCGAGCAGTACTTC

v_gene: TRBV3-1/TRBV3-2
d_gene: NA
j_gene: TRBJ2-1
abundance: NA
CDR3aa: CASRHREGPHEQFF
CDR3nt: TGTGCCAGCAGGCACAGGGAGGGCCCCCATGAGCAGTTCTTC

v_gene: TRBV10-2
d_gene: NA
j_gene: TRBJ2-5
abundance: NA
CDR3aa: CASSVFQETQYF
CDR3nt: TGCGCCAGCAGTGTATTCCAAGAGACCCAGTACTTC

v_gene: TRBV11-2
d_gene: NA
j_gene: TRBJ2-7
abundance: once
CDR3aa: CASSLGRGSHYEQYF
CDR3nt: TGTGCCAGCAGCTTAGGTCGTGGCTCCCACTACGAGCAGTACTTC

v_gene: TRBV6-5
d_gene: NA
j_gene: TRBJ2-3
abundance: NA
CDR3aa: CASSYQGPDTQYF
CDR3nt: TGTGCCAGCAGTTATCAGGGCCCAGATACGCAGTATTTT

v_gene: TRBV30
d_gene: TRBD1
j_gene: TRBJ1-4
abundance: NA
CDR3aa: CAWGQGVNEKLFF
CDR3nt: TGTGCCTGGGGACAGGGCGTTAATGAAAAACTGTTTTTT

v_gene: TRBV5-1
d_gene: NA
j_gene: TRBJ1-2
abundance: NA
CDR3aa: CASSLDTINYGYTF
CDR3nt: TGCGCCAGCAGCTTGGACACAATTAACTATGGCTACACCTTC

v_gene: TRBV28
d_gene: TRBD1
j_gene: TRBJ2-5
abundance: NA
CDR3aa: CASRVGTVNYQETQYF
CDR3nt: TGTGCCAGCAGAGTGGGGACAGTGAATTACCAAGAGACCCAGTACTTC

v_gene: TRBV29-1
d_gene: NA
j_gene: TRBJ2-7
abundance: NA
CDR3aa: CSVSRRDTYEQYF
CDR3nt: TGCAGCGTTTCACGCCGGGACACCTACGAGCAGTACTTC

v_gene: TRBV27
d_gene: TRBD1
j_gene: TRBJ1-1
abundance: NA
CDR3aa: CASSLLGQGARAFF
CDR3nt: TGTGCCAGCAGTTTGTTAGGACAGGGGGCGAGAGCTTTCTTT

v_gene: TRBV2
d_gene: NA
j_gene: TRBJ1-5
abundance: once
CDR3aa: CASSGRPGGRQPQHF
CDR3nt: TGTGCCAGCAGTGGGCGACCCGGGGGTCGGCAGCCCCAGCATTTT

v_gene: TRBV13
d_gene: NA
j_gene: TRBJ2-2
abundance: NA
CDR3aa: CASSSRGELFF
CDR3nt: TGTGCCAGCAGCTCCAGGGGGGAGCTGTTTTTT

v_gene: TRBV10-2
d_gene: NA
j_gene: TRBJ1-2
abundance: NA
CDR3aa: CASSDWSANYGYTF
CDR3nt: TGCGCCAGCAGTGATTGGTCAGCTAACTATGGCTACACCTTC

v_gene: TRBV2
d_gene: NA
j_gene: TRBJ1-5
abundance: NA
CDR3aa: CASSDTGNQPQHF
CDR3nt: TGTGCCAGCAGTGACACAGGCAATCAGCCCCAGCATTTT

v_gene: TRBV27
d_gene: NA
j_gene: TRBJ2-2
abundance: NA
CDR3aa: CASSFSGNTGELFF
CDR3nt: TGTGCCAGCAGTTTCAGCGGGAACACCGGGGAGCTGTTTTTT

v_gene: TRBV28
d_gene: TRBD1
j_gene: TRBJ1-6
abundance: NA
CDR3aa: CASREDRGPYNSPLHF
CDR3nt: TGTGCCAGCAGAGAAGACAGGGGACCATATAATTCACCCCTCCACTTT